These 21 T cell receptor beta chains were all obtained from the same sample, sequenced in a study of shared clonotypes between healthy human individuals. The repertoire was sequenced with immunoSEQ multiplex PCR; TCRdb's copy has only in-frame clones and lacks some. The repertoire includes roughly 680,000 clones, approximately 72% of them detected once, and around 1.7% sits in the top ten. Material: memory CD4+ T cells sorted from blood. Described subset: CD45RA-negative fraction. Source of these receptors: a woman aged 25 to 39 in good health.

In regard to this clone: Mismatch with germline at one junction end may stem from a read error. V usage is TRBV29-1 and J usage is TRBJ2-3, with D perhaps given as TRBD1 or TRBD2 (6 bases each). The CDR3 has 15 residues. Per the germline V gene, CDR1 is SQVTM and CDR2 is ANQGSEA. The DNA of the CDR3 is TGCAGCATTGAAAAGTCGGGGGCAAGGACAGATACGCAGTATTTT. This codes for CSIEKSGARTDTQYF.

This chain uses TRBV4-2 with TRBJ1-5; weak D call: TRBD1 (5 bases). From germline, CDR1 is LGHNA and CDR2 YNFKEQ. The CDR3 totals 18 residues. Trimming removed 1 base from V and 7 bases from J, with 23 bases in between. The CDR3 nucleotides read TGTGCCAGCAGCCAAGTAGCGGTGTCCGGTGGCAGGGAGCAGCCCCAGCATTTT. Protein sequence: CASSQVAVSGGREQPQHF.

On this clone itself: A read error may be the cause here, since a much bigger clone is one base away. Other nucleotide sequences in the sample specify the same CDR3. This rearrangement joins TRBV7-9 to TRBJ1-4, with D tentatively TRBD1 (6 bases). CDR1 is SEHNR, CDR2 FQNEAQ, per germline (reference sequence). V lost 5 bases, J lost 0 bases, and 7 bases lay in between. The CDR3 spans 14 residues. CDR3 protein: CASSPGATNEKLFF. CDR3 sequence (DNA): TGTGCCAGCAGCCCAGGGGCAACTAATGAAAAACTGTTTTTT. The whole variable domain, remainder taken from reference TRBV7-9 and TRBJ1-4, is DTGVSQNPRHKITKRGQNVTFRCDPISEHNRLYWYRQTLGQGPEFLTYFQNEAQLEKSRLLSDRFSAERPKGSFSTLEIQRTEQGDSAMYLCASSPGATNEKLFFGSGTQLSVL.

The chain couples TRBV6-5 to TRBJ1-5; the match to TRBD1 covers 8 bases. Germline CDR1 and CDR2: MNHEY and SVGAGI. V was pared by 9 bases and J by 3 bases, with 4 bases of the junction left unmatched. This CDR3 is 13 amino acids long. The CDR3 sequence is CASQGANNQPQHF. CDR3 sequence (DNA): TGTGCCAGTCAGGGGGCGAACAATCAGCCCCAGCATTTT.

The V gene is TRBV7-3, the J gene TRBJ2-6; no definite D call. Germline V gene sequence: CDR1 SGHTA, CDR2 FQGTGA. V gave up 5 bases and J gave up 2 bases, with 16 bases separating them. The CDR3 consists of 17 residues. Here the CDR3 DNA reads TGTGCCAGCAGCCCTTTGAACCGGGCTCCTGGGGCCAACGTCCTGACTTTC. It codes for CASSPLNRAPGANVLTF.

The chain employs TRBV6-5 and TRBJ2-1; tentatively, D is TRBD1 or TRBD2 (5 bases each). V gave up 7 bases and J gave up 8 bases, with 9 bases separating them. The germline gives CDR1 MNHEY, CDR2 SVGAGI. The CDR3 runs to 11 residues. The DNA of the CDR3 is TGTGCCAGCACACGGGGCTATGAGCAGTTCTTC. It translates to CASTRGYEQFF.

The chain carries TRBV28 and TRBJ1-4; TRBD1 might be the D (6 bases). V was pared by 3 bases and J by 8 bases, with 22 bases between. The germline V gene encodes CDR1 MDHEN and CDR2 SYDVKM. The CDR3 has 17 residues. This CDR3 is CASSFLGKGQLTEKLFF. The CDR3 DNA follows: TGTGCCAGCAGTTTTTTGGGAAAAGGACAGCTTACGGAAAAACTGTTTTTT.

Here the CDR3 DNA reads TGTGCCAGTAGTAAACGACTAGCGGGAGGGCCCTACGAGCAGTACTTC. Translated: CASSKRLAGGPYEQYF. The J gene is TRBJ2-7, the V gene TRBV19; 14 bases match TRBD2. With V trimmed by 4 bases and J by 2 bases, 4 bases remained unmatched. CDR3 size: 16 residues. Germline lookup yields CDR1 LNHDA and CDR2 SQIVND (reference sequence). Using reference TRBV19 and TRBJ2-7 for the parts outside the CDR3, the full variable domain is DGGITQSPKYLFRKEGQNVTLSCEQNLNHDAMYWYRQDPGQGLRLIYYSQIVNDFQKGDIAEGYSVSREKKESFPLTVTSAQKNPTAFYLCASSKRLAGGPYEQYFGPGTRLTVT.

This clone was detected many times. This rearrangement joins TRBV7-6 to TRBJ1-1; tentatively, D is TRBD1 (5 bases). V lost 2 bases, J lost 6 bases, and 16 bases lay in between. The CDR3 contains 15 residues. Looked up from germline, CDR1 is SGHVS and CDR2 is FNYEAQ. CDR3 DNA: TGTGCCAGCAGCTTAAACGGTCTTGGGGACGCTGAAGCTTTCTTT. This codes for CASSLNGLGDAEAFF.

The chain couples TRBV5-6 to TRBJ2-7; D is undetermined. The V gene's germline CDR1 is SGHDT and CDR2 YYEEEE. The CDR3 totals 14 residues. Trimming left V 4 bases short and J 1 base short, with 12 bases between. CDR3 in amino acids: CASSRMTVSYEQYF. CDR3 DNA sequence: TGTGCCAGCAGCAGGATGACGGTGTCCTACGAGCAGTACTTC.

Regarding this clone: Other DNA sequences in this specimen translate into the identical CDR3. The genes are TRBV20-1 and TRBJ2-3; maybe TRBD1 (5 bases). The CDR3 length is 11 residues. The germline gives CDR1 DFQATT, CDR2 SNEGSKA (reference sequence). Trimming left V 4 bases short and J 5 bases short, with 7 bases between. The CDR3 reads CSATRGDTQYF. As DNA, the CDR3 is TGCAGTGCTACTAGGGGAGATACGCAGTATTTT.

The chain has TRBV19 and TRBJ2-1, with D perhaps matching TRBD2 (5 bases). The CDR3 has 15 amino acids. Looked up from germline, CDR1 is LNHDA and CDR2 is SQIVND (reference sequence). Trimming took 4 bases from V and 2 from J, leaving 12 bases between them. The CDR3 DNA reads as TGTGCCAGTAGTAAGGAGGATTCAGCCTACAATGAGCAGTTCTTC. This encodes CASSKEDSAYNEQFF.

J is TRBJ2-1 and V is TRBV5-1; 10 bases match TRBD2. V shed 0 bases and J 2 bases; nucleotides not matched to a gene: 5. This CDR3 has 17 amino acids. Germline loops: CDR1 SGHRS, CDR2 YFSETQ. The DNA of the CDR3 is TGCGCCAGCAGCTTGGCCTGGACTAGCGGTCCCTACAATGAGCAGTTCTTC. Protein: CASSLAWTSGPYNEQFF.

The CDR3 DNA sequence: TGTGCCAGCAGCTTAGGTAGCGGGACAACCTACGAGCAGTACTTC. Its protein product is CASSLGSGTTYEQYF. The chain recombines TRBV7-2 with TRBJ2-7; 8 nucleotides agree with TRBD2. CDR3 length equals 15 residues. Germline V lookup: CDR1 SGHTA, CDR2 FQGNSA. V trimming: 1 base; J trimming: 2 bases; junction bases outside the gene matches: 4.

Worth noting for this clone: A far bigger clonotype differs at one base, so this is likely a read error. The chain recombines TRBV6-5 with TRBJ1-1; D is unclear. Trimming pared 3 bases from V and 1 base from J, leaving 9 bases between. The CDR3 runs to 14 residues. Germline values: CDR1 MNHEY, CDR2 SVGAGI. The chain's CDR3 is CASSYRGSNTEAFF. Written as DNA, the CDR3 is TGTGCCAGCAGTTATCGGGGTTCGAACACTGAAGCTTTCTTT.

The rearrangement links TRBV27 to TRBJ1-1; D remains unclear. Looked up from germline, CDR1 is MNHEY and CDR2 is SMNVEV (reference sequence). The CDR3 loop spans 14 amino acids. Trimming took off 4 bases at V and 1 base at J, with 10 bases between the two ends. CDR3 in DNA: TGTGCCAGCAGTTCCCGCGGCGGGAACACTGAAGCTTTCTTT. Its translation: CASSSRGGNTEAFF.

This clone turned up a few times. The rearrangement links TRBV5-8 to TRBJ1-1; D is ambiguous. The CDR3 is 13 amino acids. Germline V gives CDR1 SGHTS, CDR2 YDEGEE. Trimming took 2 bases from V and 1 from J, leaving 6 bases between them. The CDR3 DNA reads TGTGCCAGCAGCTTTCTCCCGAACACTGAAGCTTTCTTT. Translating gives CASSFLPNTEAFF.

This chain joins TRBV7-2 and TRBJ2-3; 7 bases are shared with TRBD2. Germline CDR1 and CDR2: SGHTA and FQGNSA. The CDR3 contains 14 residues. V dropped 10 bases and J dropped 4; count of bases not matched to a gene: 11. CDR3 amino acids: CATAGRAGPDTQYF. The CDR3 nucleotides read TGTGCCACCGCGGGGAGGGCGGGACCAGATACGCAGTATTTT.

This rearrangement joins TRBV11-2 to TRBJ2-5; D is uncertain. V shed 6 bases and J shed 4 bases, with 15 bases lying between them. Germline V CDR1 and CDR2: SGHAT, FQNNGV. The CDR3 loop spans 14 amino acids. The CDR3, as DNA: TGTGCCAGCAGTCGAGCCACACCCCGAGAGACCCAGTACTTC. The encoded protein is CASSRATPRETQYF. Looking up the rest from reference TRBV11-2 and TRBJ2-5 gives the full variable domain: EAGVAQSPRYKIIEKRQSVAFWCNPISGHATLYWYQQILGQGPKLLIQFQNNGVVDDSQLPKDRFSAERLKGVDSTLKIQPAKLEDSAVYLCASSRATPRETQYFGPGTRLLVL.

A few counts support this clone. The chain has TRBV5-6 and TRBJ2-1; TRBD2 matches 9 bases. The V gene end was trimmed by 2 bases and the J gene end by 15 bases; junction bases not matched to a gene: 18. Looked up from germline, CDR1 is SGHDT and CDR2 is YYEEEE. The CDR3 spans 16 residues. As DNA, the CDR3 is TGTGCCAGCAGCTTCACCGGGACTAGCCTTACCCAGCCTCCGTTCTTC. Translation: CASSFTGTSLTQPPFF.

This clone has just a few counts. CDR3 DNA sequence: TGTGCCAGCAGCTTGGGACTAGCGGGAGGGGTATTGCAGTTCTTC. Amino acids: CASSLGLAGGVLQFF. The V gene is TRBV5-6, the J gene TRBJ2-1; 14 bases fit TRBD2. Losses at the gene ends were 0 bases for V and 12 bases for J; bases not matched to a gene: 5. CDR1 and CDR2 from the germline V gene are SGHDT and YYEEEE. There are 15 residues in the CDR3.